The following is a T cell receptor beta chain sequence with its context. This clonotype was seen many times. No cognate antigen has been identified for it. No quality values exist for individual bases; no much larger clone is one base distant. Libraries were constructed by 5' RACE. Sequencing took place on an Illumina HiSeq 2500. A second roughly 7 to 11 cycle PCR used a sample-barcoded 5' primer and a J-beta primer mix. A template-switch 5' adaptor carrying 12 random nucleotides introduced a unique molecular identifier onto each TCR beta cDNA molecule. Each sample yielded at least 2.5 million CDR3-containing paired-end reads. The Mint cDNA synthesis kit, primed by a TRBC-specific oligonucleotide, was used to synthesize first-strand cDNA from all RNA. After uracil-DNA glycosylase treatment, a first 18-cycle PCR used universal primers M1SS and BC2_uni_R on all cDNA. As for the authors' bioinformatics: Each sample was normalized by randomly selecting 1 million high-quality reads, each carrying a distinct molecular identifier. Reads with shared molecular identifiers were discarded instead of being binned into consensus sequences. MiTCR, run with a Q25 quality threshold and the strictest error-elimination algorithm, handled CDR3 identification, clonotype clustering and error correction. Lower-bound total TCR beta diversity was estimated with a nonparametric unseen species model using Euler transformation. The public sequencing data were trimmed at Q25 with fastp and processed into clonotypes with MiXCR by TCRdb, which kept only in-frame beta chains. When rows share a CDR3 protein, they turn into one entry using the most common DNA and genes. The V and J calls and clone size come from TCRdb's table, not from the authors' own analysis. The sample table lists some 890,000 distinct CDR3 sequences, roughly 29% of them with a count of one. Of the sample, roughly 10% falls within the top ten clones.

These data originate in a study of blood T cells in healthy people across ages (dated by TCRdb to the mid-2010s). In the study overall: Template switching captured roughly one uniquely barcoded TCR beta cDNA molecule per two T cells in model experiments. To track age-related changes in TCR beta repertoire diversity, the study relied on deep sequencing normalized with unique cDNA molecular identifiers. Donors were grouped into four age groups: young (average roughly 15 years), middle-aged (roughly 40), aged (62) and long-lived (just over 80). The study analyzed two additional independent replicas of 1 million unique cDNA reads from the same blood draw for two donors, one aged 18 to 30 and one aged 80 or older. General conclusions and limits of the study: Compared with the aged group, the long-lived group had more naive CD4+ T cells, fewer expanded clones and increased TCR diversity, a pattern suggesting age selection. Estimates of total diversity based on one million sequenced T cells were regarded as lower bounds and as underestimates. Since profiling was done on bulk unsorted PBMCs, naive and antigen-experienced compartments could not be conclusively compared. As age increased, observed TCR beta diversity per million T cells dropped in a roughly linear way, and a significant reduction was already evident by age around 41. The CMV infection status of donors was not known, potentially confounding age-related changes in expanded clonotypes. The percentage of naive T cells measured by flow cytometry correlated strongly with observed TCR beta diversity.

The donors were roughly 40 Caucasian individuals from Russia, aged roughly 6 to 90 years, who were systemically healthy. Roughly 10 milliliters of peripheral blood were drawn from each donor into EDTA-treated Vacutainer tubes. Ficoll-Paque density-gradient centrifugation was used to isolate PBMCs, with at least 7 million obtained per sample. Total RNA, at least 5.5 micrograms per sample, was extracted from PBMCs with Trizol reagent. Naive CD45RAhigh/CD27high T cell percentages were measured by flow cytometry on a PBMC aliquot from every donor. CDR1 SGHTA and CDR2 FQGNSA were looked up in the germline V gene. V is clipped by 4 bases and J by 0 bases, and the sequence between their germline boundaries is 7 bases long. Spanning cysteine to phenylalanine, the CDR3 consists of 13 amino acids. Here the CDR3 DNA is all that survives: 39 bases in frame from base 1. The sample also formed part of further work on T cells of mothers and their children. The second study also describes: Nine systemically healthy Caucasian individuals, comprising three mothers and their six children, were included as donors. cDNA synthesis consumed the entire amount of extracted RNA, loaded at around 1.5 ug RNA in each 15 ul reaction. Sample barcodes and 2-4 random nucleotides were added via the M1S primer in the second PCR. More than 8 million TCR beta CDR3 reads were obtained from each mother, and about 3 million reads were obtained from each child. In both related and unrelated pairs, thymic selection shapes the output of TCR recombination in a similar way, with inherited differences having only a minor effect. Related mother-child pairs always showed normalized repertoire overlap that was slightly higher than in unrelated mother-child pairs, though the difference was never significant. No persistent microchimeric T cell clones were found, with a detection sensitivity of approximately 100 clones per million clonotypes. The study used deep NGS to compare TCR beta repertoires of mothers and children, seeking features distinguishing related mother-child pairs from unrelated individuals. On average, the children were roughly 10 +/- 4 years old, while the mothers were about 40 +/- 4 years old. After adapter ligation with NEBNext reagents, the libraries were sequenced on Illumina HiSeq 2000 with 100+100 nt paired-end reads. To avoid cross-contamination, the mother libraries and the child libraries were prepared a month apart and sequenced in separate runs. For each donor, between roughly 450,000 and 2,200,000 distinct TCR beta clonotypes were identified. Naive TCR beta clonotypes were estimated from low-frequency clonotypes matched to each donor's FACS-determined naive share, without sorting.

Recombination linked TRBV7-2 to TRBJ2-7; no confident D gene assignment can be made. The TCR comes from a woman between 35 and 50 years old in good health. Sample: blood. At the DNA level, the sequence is TGTGCCAGCAGCTGGGCGCTCTCCTACGAGCAGTACTTC. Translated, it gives CASSWALSYEQYF.